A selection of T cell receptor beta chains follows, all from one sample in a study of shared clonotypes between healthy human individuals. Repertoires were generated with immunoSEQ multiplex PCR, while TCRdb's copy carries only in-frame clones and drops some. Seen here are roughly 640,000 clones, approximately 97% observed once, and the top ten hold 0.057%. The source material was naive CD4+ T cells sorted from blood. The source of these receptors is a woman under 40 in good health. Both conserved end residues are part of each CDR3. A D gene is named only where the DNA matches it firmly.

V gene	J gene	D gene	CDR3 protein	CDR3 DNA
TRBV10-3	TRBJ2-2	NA	CAISEKVTGELFF	TGTGCCATCAGTGAAAAGGTTACCGGGGAGCTGTTTTTT
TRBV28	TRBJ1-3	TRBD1	CASSQAGTGGNTIYF	TGTGCCAGCAGTCAAGCCGGGACAGGGGGAAACACCATATATTTT
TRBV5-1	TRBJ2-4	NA	CASSYDKGRLQYF	TGCGCCAGCAGCTATGACAAGGGACGACTTCAGTACTTC
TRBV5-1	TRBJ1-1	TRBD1	CASSFAGQGITEAFF	TGCGCCAGCAGCTTCGCGGGACAGGGGATCACTGAAGCTTTCTTT
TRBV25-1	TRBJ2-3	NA	CASRSTDTQYF	TGTGCTAGCAGGAGCACAGATACGCAGTATTTT
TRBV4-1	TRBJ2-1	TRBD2	CASSQVPGLAGGYNEQFF	TGCGCCAGCAGCCAAGTCCCGGGACTAGCGGGAGGCTACAATGAGCAGTTCTTC
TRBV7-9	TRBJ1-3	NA	CATNPPGDSSGNTIYF	TGTGCCACCAACCCCCCGGGCGACAGTTCTGGAAACACCATATATTTT
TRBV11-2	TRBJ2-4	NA	CASSLVDWGSLAKNIQYF	TGTGCCAGCAGCTTAGTGGACTGGGGGAGCCTAGCCAAAAACATTCAGTACTTC
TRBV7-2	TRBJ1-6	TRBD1	CASSFSGQGNSPLHF	TGTGCCAGCAGCTTCTCGGGACAGGGGAATTCACCCCTCCACTTT
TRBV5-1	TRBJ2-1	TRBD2	CASSLAVSGLAANEQFF	TGCGCCAGCAGCTTGGCCGTCTCGGGACTAGCGGCCAATGAGCAGTTCTTC
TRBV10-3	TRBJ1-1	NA	CAIRGDLNTEAFF	TGTGCCATCAGGGGAGACTTGAACACTGAAGCTTTCTTT
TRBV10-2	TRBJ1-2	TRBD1	CASSESIFRSTGEYGYTF	TGCGCCAGCAGTGAGTCGATTTTTCGGAGTACAGGGGAGTATGGCTACACCTTC